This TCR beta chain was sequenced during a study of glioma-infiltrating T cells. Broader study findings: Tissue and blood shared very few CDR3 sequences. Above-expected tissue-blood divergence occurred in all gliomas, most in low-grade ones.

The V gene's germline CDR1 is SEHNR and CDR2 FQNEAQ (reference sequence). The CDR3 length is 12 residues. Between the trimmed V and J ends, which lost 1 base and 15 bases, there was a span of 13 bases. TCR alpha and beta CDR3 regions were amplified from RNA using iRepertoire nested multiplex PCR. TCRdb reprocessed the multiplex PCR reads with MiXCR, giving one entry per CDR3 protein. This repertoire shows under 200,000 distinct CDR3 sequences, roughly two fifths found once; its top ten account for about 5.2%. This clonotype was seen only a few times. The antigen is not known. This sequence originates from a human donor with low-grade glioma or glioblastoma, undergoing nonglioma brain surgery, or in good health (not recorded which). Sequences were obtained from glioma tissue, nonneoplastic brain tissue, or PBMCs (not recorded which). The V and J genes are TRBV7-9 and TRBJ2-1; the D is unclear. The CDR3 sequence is CASSLDVQAAFF. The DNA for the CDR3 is TGTGCCAGCAGCTTAGACGTTCAGGCGGCGTTCTTC.